This TCR beta chain came from a study of blood T cell repertoires in COVID-19. Turning to the study itself: The origin of the acute and convalescent COVID-19 samples was the United States, Italy and Spain.

Assay: immunoSEQ multiplex PCR; the TCRdb copy retains only in-frame clones and omits some. The data show about 210,000 clones, with 70% to 85% seen just once and around 2.4% held by the top ten. V gave up 3 bases and J gave up 7 bases, with 12 bases separating them. This CDR3 region has 13 residues. CDR1 is SEHNR, CDR2 FQNEAQ, per germline (reference sequence). The chain has TRBV7-9 and TRBJ1-1; no reliable D call. The sequenced sample consisted of peripheral blood. The sequence was obtained from a man between 35 and 55 years old who had recovered from COVID-19. The CDR3 coding sequence is TGTGCCAGCAGCTTCTCCACGGGTTTTGAAGCTTTCTTT. Translation: CASSFSTGFEAFF.